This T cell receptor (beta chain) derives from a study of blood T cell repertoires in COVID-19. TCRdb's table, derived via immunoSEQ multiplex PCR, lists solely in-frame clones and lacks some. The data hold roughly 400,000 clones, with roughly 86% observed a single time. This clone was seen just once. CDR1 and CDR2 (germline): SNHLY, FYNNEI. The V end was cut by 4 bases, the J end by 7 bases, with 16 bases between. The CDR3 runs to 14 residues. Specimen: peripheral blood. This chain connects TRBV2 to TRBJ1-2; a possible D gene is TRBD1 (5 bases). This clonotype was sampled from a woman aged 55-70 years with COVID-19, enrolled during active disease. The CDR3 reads CASSASSGMSGYTF. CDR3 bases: TGTGCCAGCAGTGCCTCCTCAGGGATGTCTGGCTACACCTTC.